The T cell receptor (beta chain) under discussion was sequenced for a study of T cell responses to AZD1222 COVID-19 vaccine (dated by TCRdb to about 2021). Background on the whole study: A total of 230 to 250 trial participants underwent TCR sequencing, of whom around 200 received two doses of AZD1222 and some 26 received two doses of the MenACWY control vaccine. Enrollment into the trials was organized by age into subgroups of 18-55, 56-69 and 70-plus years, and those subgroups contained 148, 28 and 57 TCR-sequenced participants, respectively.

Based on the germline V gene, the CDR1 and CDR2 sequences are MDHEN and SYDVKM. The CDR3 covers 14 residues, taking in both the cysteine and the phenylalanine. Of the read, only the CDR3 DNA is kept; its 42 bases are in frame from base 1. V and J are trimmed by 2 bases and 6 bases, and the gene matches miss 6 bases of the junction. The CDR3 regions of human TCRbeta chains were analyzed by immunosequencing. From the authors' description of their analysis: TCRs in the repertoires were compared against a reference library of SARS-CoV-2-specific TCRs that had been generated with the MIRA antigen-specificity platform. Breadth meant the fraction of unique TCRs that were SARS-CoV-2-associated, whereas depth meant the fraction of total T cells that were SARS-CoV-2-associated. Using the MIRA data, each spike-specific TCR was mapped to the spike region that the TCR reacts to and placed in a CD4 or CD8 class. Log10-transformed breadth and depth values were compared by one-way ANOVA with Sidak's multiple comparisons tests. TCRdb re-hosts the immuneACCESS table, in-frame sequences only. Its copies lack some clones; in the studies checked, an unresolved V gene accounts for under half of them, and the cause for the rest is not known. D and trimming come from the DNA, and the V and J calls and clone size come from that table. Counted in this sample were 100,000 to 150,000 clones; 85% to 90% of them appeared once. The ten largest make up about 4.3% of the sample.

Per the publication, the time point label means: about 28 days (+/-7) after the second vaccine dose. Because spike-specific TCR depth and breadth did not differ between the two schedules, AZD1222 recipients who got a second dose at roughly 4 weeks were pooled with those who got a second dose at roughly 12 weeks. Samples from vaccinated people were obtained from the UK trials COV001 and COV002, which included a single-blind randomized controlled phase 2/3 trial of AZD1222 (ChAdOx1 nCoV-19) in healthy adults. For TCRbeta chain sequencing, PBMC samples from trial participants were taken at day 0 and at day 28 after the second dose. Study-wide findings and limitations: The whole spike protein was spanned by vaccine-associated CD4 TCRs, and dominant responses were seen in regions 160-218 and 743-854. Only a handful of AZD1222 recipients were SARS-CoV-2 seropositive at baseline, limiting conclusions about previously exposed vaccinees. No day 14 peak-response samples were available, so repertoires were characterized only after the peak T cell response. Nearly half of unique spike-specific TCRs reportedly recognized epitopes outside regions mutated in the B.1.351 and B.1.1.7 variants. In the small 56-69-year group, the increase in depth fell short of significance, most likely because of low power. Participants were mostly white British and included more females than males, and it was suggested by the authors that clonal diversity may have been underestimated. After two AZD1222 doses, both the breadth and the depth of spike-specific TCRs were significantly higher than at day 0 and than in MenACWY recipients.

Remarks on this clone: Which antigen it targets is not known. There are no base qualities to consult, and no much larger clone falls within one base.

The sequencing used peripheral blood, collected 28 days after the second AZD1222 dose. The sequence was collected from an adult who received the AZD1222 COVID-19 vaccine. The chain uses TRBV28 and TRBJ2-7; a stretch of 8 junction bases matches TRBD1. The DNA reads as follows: TGTGCCAGCAGTTTACGGGGACAGGTCGGCGAGCAGTACTTC. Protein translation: CASSLRGQVGEQYF.